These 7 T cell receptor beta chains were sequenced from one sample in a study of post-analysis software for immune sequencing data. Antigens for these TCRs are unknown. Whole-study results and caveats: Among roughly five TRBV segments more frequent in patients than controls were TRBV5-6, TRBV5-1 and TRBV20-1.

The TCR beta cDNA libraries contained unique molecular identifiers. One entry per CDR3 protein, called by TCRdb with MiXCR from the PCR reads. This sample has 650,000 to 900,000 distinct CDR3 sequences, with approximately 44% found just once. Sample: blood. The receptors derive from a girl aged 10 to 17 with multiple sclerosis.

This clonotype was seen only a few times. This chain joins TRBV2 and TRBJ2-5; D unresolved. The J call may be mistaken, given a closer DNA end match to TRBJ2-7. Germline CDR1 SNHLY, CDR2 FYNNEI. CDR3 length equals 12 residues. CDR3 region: CASTEDGYEQYF. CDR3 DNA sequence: TGTGCCAGCACAGAAGACGGCTACGAGCAGTACTTC.

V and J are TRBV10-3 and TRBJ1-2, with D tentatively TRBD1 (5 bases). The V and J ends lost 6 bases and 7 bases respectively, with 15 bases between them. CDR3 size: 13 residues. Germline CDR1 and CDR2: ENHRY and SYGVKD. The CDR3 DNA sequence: TGTGCCATCAGCAGGGCTCCCGAGGCTGGCTACACCTTC. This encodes CAISRAPEAGYTF.

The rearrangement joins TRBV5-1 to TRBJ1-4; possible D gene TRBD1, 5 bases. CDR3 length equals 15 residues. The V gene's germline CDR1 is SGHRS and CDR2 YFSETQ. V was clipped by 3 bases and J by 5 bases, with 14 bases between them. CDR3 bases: TGCGCCAGCAGCTCGGAATTGGCAGGGAATGAAAAACTGTTTTTT. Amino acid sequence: CASSSELAGNEKLFF.

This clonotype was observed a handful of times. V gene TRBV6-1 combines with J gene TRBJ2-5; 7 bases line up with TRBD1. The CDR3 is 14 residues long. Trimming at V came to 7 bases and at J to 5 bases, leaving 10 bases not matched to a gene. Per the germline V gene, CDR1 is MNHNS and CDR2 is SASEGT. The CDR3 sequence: CASILGGGWETQYF. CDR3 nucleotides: TGTGCCAGCATACTAGGGGGCGGATGGGAGACCCAGTACTTC.

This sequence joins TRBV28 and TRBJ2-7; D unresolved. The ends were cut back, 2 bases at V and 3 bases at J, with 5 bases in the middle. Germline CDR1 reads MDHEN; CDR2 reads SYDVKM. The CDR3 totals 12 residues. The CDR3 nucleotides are TGTGCCAGCAGTTTAAAGTACTACGAGCAGTACTTC. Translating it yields CASSLKYYEQYF.

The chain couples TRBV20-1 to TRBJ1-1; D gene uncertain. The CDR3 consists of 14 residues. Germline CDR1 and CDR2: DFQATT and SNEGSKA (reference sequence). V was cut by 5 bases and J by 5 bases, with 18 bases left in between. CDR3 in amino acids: CSAPPGLPWTEAFF. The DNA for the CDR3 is TGCAGTGCTCCCCCCGGCCTACCGTGGACTGAAGCTTTCTTT.

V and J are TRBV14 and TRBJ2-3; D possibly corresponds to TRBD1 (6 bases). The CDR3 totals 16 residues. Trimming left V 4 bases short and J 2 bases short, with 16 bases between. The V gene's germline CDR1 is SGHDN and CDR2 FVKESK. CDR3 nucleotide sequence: TGTGCCAGCAGCCTCCTGGTGGGGACACCCACAGATACGCAGTATTTT. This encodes CASSLLVGTPTDTQYF.